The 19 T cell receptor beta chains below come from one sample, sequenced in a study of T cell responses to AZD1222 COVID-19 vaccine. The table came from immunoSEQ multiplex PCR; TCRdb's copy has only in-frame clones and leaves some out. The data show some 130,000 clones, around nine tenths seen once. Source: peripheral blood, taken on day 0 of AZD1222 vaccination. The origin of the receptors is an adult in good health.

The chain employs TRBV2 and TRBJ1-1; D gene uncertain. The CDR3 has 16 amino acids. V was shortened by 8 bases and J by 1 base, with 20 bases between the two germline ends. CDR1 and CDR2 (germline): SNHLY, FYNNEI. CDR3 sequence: CASYGYPSLSNTEAFF. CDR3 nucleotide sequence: TGTGCCAGCTATGGTTATCCCTCACTATCGAACACTGAAGCTTTCTTT.

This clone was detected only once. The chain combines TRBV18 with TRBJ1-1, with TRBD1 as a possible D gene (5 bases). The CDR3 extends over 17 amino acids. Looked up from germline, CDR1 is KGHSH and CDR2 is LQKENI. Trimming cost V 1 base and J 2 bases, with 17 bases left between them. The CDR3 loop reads CASSPLPPTAENTEAFF. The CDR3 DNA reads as TGTGCCAGCTCACCACTTCCTCCGACAGCAGAAAACACTGAAGCTTTCTTT.

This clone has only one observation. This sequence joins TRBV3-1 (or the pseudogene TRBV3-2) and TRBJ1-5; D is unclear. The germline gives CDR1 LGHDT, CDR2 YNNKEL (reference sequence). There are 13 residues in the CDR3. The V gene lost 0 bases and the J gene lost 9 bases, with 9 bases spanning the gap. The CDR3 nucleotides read TGTGCCAGCAGCCAAGACGCACGAGGGCCCCAGCATTTT. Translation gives CASSQDARGPQHF.

Here the CDR3 DNA reads TGTGCCAGCAGCGTAGAGGCAGGGGGCGCGTCCGGCTACACCTTC. Protein: CASSVEAGGASGYTF. The genes are TRBV9 and TRBJ1-2, with 8 nucleotides matching TRBD1. CDR1 and CDR2 (germline): SGDLS, YYNGEE. The CDR3 runs to 15 residues. V was pared by 0 bases and J by 8 bases, with 9 bases of the junction left unmatched.

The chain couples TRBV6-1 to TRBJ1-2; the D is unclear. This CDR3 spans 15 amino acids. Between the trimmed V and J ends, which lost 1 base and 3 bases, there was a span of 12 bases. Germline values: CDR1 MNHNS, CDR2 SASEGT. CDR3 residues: CASSEVWVRDYGYTF. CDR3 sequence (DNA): TGTGCCAGCAGTGAAGTATGGGTGAGGGACTATGGCTACACCTTC.

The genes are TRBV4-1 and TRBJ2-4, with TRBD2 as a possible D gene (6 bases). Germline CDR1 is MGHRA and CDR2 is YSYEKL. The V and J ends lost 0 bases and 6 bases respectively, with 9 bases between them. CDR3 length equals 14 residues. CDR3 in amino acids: CASSQEREVNIQYF. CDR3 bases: TGCGCCAGCAGCCAAGAGAGGGAGGTAAACATTCAGTACTTC.

The CDR3 DNA is TGTGCCAGCAGTAGTCAATCCGGGACAGGCTATGGCTACACCTTC. Its protein is CASSSQSGTGYGYTF. The chain has TRBV6-2 or TRBV6-3 and TRBJ1-2; 8 bases are shared with TRBD1. The V and J ends lost 5 bases and 4 bases, in that order; junction bases with no gene match: 9. This CDR3 spans 15 amino acids. Germline loops: CDR1 MNHEY, CDR2 SVGEGT.

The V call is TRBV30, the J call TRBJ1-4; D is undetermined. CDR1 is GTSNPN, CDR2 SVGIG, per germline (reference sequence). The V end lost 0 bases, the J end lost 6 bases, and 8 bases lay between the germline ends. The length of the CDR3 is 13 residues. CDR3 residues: CAWSVPVHEKLFF. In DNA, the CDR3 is TGTGCCTGGAGTGTACCGGTCCATGAAAAACTGTTTTTT.

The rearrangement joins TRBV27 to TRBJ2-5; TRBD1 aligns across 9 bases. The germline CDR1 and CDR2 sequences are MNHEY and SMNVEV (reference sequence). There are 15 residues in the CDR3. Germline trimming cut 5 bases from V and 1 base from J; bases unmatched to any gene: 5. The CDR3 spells CASSGTGLVQETQYF. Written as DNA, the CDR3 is TGTGCCAGCAGTGGGACAGGGCTAGTCCAAGAGACCCAGTACTTC.

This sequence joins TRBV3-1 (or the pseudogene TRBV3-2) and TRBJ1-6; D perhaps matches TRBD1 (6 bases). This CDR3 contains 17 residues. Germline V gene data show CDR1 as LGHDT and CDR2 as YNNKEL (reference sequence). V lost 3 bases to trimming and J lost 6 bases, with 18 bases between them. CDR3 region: CASSHRNLDSSNSPLHF. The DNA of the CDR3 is TGTGCCAGCAGCCACCGCAATCTGGACAGTTCTAATTCACCCCTCCACTTT.

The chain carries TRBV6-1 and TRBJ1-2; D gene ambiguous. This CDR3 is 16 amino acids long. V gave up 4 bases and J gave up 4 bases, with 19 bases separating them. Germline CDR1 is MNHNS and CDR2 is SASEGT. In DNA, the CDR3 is TGTGCCAGCAGTGGTAAACCCAACCTTGCTGCCTATGGCTACACCTTC. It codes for CASSGKPNLAAYGYTF.

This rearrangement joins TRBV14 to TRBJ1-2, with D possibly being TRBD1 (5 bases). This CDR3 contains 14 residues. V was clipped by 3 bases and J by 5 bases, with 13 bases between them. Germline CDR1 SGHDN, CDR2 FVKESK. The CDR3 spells CASSHRDGIYGYTF. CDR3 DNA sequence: TGTGCCAGCAGCCACCGGGACGGCATTTATGGCTACACCTTC.

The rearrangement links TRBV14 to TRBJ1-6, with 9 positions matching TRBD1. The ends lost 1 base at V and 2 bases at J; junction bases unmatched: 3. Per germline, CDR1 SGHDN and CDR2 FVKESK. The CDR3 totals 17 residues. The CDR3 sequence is CASSQVTGGTYNSPLHF. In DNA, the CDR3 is TGTGCCAGCAGCCAAGTCACAGGGGGCACCTATAATTCACCCCTCCACTTT.

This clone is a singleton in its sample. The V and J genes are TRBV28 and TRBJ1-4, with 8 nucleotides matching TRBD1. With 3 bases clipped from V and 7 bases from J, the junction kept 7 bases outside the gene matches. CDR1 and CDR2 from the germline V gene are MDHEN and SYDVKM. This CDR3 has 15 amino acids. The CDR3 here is CASSLGGTGGEKLFF. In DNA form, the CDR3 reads TGTGCCAGCAGTTTGGGCGGGACAGGAGGTGAAAAACTGTTTTTT. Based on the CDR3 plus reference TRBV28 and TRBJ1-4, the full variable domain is DVKVTQSSRYLVKRTGEKVFLECVQDMDHENMFWYRQDPGLGLRLIYFSYDVKMKEKGDIPEGYSVSREKKERFSLILESASTNQTSMYLCASSLGGTGGEKLFFGSGTQLSVL.

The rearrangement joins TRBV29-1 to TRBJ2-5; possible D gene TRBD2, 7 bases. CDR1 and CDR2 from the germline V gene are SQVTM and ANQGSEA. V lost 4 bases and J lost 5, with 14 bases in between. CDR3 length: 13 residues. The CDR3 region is CSVVRSGGETQYF. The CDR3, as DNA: TGCAGCGTTGTCAGGTCGGGGGGCGAGACCCAGTACTTC.

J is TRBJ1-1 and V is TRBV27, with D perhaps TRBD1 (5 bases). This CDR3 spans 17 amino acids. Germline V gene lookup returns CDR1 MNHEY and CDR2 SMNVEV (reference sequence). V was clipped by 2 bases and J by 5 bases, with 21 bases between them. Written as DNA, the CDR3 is TGTGCCAGCAGTTTAACTCTGCGACAGAACCGAAGGACTGAAGCTTTCTTT. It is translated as CASSLTLRQNRRTEAFF.

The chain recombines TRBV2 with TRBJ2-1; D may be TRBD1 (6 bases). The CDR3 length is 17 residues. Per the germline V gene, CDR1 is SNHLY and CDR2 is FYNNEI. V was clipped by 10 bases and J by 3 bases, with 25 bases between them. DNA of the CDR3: TGTGCCAACACGGTCGAGGACAGCCCGTTGAACTACAATGAGCAGTTCTTC. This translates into CANTVEDSPLNYNEQFF.

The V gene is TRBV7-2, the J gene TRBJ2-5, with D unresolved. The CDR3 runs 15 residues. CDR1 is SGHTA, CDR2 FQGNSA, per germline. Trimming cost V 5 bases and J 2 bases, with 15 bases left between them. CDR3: CASSQGGMLQETQYF. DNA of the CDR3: TGTGCCAGCAGCCAAGGTGGGATGCTACAAGAGACCCAGTACTTC. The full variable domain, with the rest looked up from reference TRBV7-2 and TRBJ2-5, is GAGVSQSPSNKVTEKGKDVELRCDPISGHTALYWYRQSLGQGLEFLIYFQGNSAPDKSGLPSDRFSAERTGGSVSTLTIQRTQQEDSAVYLCASSQGGMLQETQYFGPGTRLLVL.

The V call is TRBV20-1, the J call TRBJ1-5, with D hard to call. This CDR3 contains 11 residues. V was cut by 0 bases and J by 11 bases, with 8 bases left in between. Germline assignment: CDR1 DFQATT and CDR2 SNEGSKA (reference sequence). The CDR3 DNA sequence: TGCAGTGCTAGAGATGAACGGACCCAGCATTTT. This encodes CSARDERTQHF.